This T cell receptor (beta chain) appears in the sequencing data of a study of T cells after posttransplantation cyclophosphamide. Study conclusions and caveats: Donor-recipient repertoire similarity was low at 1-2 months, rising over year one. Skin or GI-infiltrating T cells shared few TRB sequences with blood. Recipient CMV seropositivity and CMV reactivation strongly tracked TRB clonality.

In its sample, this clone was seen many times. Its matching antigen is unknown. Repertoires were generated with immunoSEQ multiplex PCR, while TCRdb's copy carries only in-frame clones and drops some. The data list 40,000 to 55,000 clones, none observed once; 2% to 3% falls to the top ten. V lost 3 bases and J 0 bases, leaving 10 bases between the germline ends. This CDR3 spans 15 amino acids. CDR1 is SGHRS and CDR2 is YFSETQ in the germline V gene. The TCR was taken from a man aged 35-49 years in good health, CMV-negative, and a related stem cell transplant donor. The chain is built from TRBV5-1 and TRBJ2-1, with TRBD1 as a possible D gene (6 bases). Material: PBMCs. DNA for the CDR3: TGCGCCAGCAGCTCAGGACAGTTCTCCTACAATGAGCAGTTCTTC. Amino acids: CASSSGQFSYNEQFF.